Below, 10 T cell receptor beta chains from the same sample are listed, as sequenced in a study of cytomegalovirus exposure and HLA in healthy donors. This PCR relied on a set of 60 Vbeta primers and 13 Jbeta primers. Assay used: immunoSEQ multiplex PCR; TCRdb lists only in-frame clones, some missing. The repertoire holds 100,000 or so clones, with 84% as singletons. Sequenced material: PBMCs. The receptors were sampled from a woman aged 18-35 years in good health and CMV-seronegative.

The V and J genes are TRBV29-1 and TRBJ2-5, with TRBD1 identical over 10 bases. The CDR3 is 12 amino acids. Germline V gives CDR1 SQVTM, CDR2 ANQGSEA. The ends lost 6 bases at V and 4 bases at J; junction bases unmatched: 2. Here the CDR3 DNA reads TGCAGCGTCGGACAGGGGGGAGAGACCCAGTACTTC. Its protein product is CSVGQGGETQYF.

The CDR3: CASSPLAVETQYF. In DNA, the CDR3 is TGTGCCAGCAGCCCCTTAGCGGTAGAGACCCAGTACTTC. The V gene is TRBV28, the J gene TRBJ2-5; tentative D call: TRBD2 (6 bases). This CDR3 contains 13 residues. Germline V gives CDR1 MDHEN, CDR2 SYDVKM. Deletions cut 6 bases from V and 4 bases from J, with 12 bases between.

This clone was detected only a few times. The chain links TRBV7-9 to TRBJ1-6; TRBD1 matches at 7 bases. The V gene's germline CDR1 is SEHNR and CDR2 FQNEAQ (reference sequence). The trim removed 3 bases at V and 7 bases at J, leaving 3 bases unmatched. The CDR3 is 14 residues long. CDR3 sequence (DNA): TGTGCCAGCAGCTTGACAGGGCGGAATTCACCCCTCCACTTT. This encodes CASSLTGRNSPLHF.

V usage is TRBV2 and J usage is TRBJ2-5; 8 nucleotides match TRBD1. Germline V gives CDR1 SNHLY, CDR2 FYNNEI. The trim removed 7 bases at V and 5 bases at J, leaving 9 bases unmatched. The CDR3 has 14 residues. DNA for the CDR3: TGTGCCAGCAATCGTCAGGGGGCCCGGGAGACCCAGTACTTC. This sequence encodes CASNRQGARETQYF.

The CDR3 spells CASSVEAGTIYEQYF. For the CDR3, the DNA is TGTGCCAGCAGCGTAGAAGCGGGGACAATCTACGAGCAGTACTTC. The chain links TRBV9 to TRBJ2-7; D is possibly TRBD2 (7 bases). V was pared by 0 bases and J by 3 bases, with 13 bases between. Germline-derived CDR1 and CDR2 are SGDLS and YYNGEE. The length of the CDR3 is 15 residues.

The V gene is TRBV6-4, the J gene TRBJ2-1; TRBD2 matches at 12 bases. Trimming cost V 3 bases and J 10 bases; bases outside gene matches: 4. Looked up from germline, CDR1 is MRHNA and CDR2 is SNTAGT. There are 14 residues in the CDR3. CDR3 DNA: TGTGCCAGCAGTGAGCTAGCGGGGGGGAACGAGCAGTTCTTC. Translation gives CASSELAGGNEQFF.

The rearrangement links TRBV28 to TRBJ2-7; 8 bases agree with TRBD1. J lost 3 bases, V lost 5 bases, and 12 bases had no gene match. Per germline, CDR1 MDHEN and CDR2 SYDVKM. The CDR3 spans 16 residues. The CDR3 protein is CASSPHPGTGNYEQYF. In DNA, the CDR3 is TGTGCCAGCAGTCCACATCCCGGGACAGGCAACTACGAGCAGTACTTC.

The chain recombines TRBV7-2 with TRBJ1-2; 9 bases are shared with TRBD1. V dropped 2 bases and J dropped 2; count of bases not matched to a gene: 9. Per germline, CDR1 SGHTA and CDR2 FQGNSA. There are 17 residues in the CDR3. The DNA for the CDR3 is TGTGCCAGCAGCTTAAGGGGGACAGGGTTTCGGAACTATGGCTACACCTTC. Translation gives CASSLRGTGFRNYGYTF.

CDR3: CASSYEDTSYEQYF. CDR3 sequence (DNA): TGTGCCAGCAGTTACGAGGACACCTCCTACGAGCAGTACTTC. This chain joins TRBV6-5 and TRBJ2-7; the D gene is possibly TRBD1 (5 bases). Germline CDR1 reads MNHEY; CDR2 reads SVGAGI. The CDR3 covers 14 residues. The ends were cut back, 2 bases at V and 0 bases at J, with 8 bases in the middle.

This clone was counted a few times. The gene calls are TRBV7-9 and TRBJ2-7, with 12 bases fitting TRBD1. Germline trimming cut 0 bases from V and 6 bases from J; bases unmatched to any gene: 3. CDR1 is SEHNR and CDR2 is FQNEAQ in the germline V gene (reference sequence). The CDR3 totals 15 residues. In nucleotides, the CDR3 is TGTGCCAGCAGCTTAGCGGGACAGGGGGCTATCGAGCAGTACTTC. Translating it yields CASSLAGQGAIEQYF.